This passage covers 22 T cell receptor beta chains from one sample sequenced in a study of control samples from healthy donors and cancer patients. Profiled with immunoSEQ multiplex PCR; TCRdb holds only in-frame clones, not every one. The sample includes around 75,000 clones, approximately 92% of them seen just once. The sequenced sample was blood. The receptors come from a woman between 55 and 75 years old in good health.

V is TRBV5-1 and J is TRBJ1-3; D is perhaps TRBD1 (6 bases). The V and J ends lost 2 bases and 2 bases respectively, with 11 bases between them. The germline V gene encodes CDR1 SGHRS and CDR2 YFSETQ. This CDR3 is 15 amino acids long. CDR3 nucleotide sequence: TGCGCCAGCAGCTTTACAGGGATCACTGGAAACACCATATATTTT. Translated: CASSFTGITGNTIYF.

The J gene is TRBJ1-3, the V gene TRBV7-2, with no clear D. V was shortened by 2 bases and J by 0 bases, with 8 bases between the two germline ends. This CDR3 contains 15 residues. Germline assignment: CDR1 SGHTA and CDR2 FQGNSA. CDR3 nucleotides: TGTGCCAGCAGCTTAATGCCGAGCTCTGGAAACACCATATATTTT. Translating it yields CASSLMPSSGNTIYF.

CDR3 sequence reads: CSVVWGGNEQYF. In nucleotides, the CDR3 is TGCAGCGTTGTTTGGGGGGGGAACGAGCAGTACTTC. V is TRBV29-1 and J is TRBJ2-7, with TRBD2 matching over 7 bases. Trimming took 4 bases from V and 5 from J; bases not matched to a gene: 5. CDR1 is SQVTM and CDR2 is ANQGSEA in the germline V gene. The CDR3 is made up of 12 amino acids.

V is TRBV5-1 and J is TRBJ2-2; TRBD1 matches at 9 bases. Germline V lookup: CDR1 SGHRS, CDR2 YFSETQ. V gave up 4 bases and J gave up 4 bases; unmatched junction bases: 11. The length of the CDR3 is 17 residues. In nucleotides, the CDR3 is TGCGCCAGCAGCCAACCATCCGGGACAGGGATCACCGGGGAGCTGTTTTTT. Encoded protein: CASSQPSGTGITGELFF.

The CDR3 here is CASSFLQEYSYEQYF. The CDR3, as DNA: TGTGCCAGCAGCTTTCTCCAGGAATACTCCTACGAGCAGTACTTC. The gene calls are TRBV7-8 and TRBJ2-7; D is ambiguous. Trimming shortened V by 3 bases and J by 0 bases, and 12 bases separated the two germline ends. Germline assignment: CDR1 SGHVS and CDR2 FQNEAQ. The CDR3 is 15 residues long.

The gene calls are TRBV27 and TRBJ1-6; D is unresolved. Germline CDR1 MNHEY, CDR2 SMNVEV (reference sequence). V gave up 0 bases and J gave up 9 bases, with 18 bases separating them. The CDR3 covers 17 residues. The CDR3: CASSLSPKTVDISPLHF. CDR3 bases: TGTGCCAGCAGTTTATCCCCAAAGACGGTTGACATTTCACCCCTCCACTTT.

This clone has just one count. The V and J genes are TRBV10-3 and TRBJ1-4; D gene ambiguous. V shed 3 bases and J shed 6 bases, with 17 bases lying between them. The germline V gene has CDR1 ENHRY and CDR2 SYGVKD. The CDR3 has 16 amino acids. In nucleotides, the CDR3 is TGTGCCATCAGTGAACGAGGCGGAATAGCAGATGAAAAACTGTTTTTT. This encodes CAISERGGIADEKLFF.

The gene calls are TRBV6-5 and TRBJ1-2; tentative D call: TRBD1 (6 bases). The CDR3 length is 13 residues. Germline lookup yields CDR1 MNHEY and CDR2 SVGAGI. The ends were cut back, 6 bases at V and 7 bases at J, with 15 bases in the middle. CDR3 residues: CASSDLQGFGYTF. The CDR3 bases are TGTGCCAGCAGCGACTTACAGGGTTTTGGCTACACCTTC.

The chain links TRBV10-3 to TRBJ2-7, with D possibly being TRBD1 (6 bases). The germline V and J ends were trimmed by 3 bases and 4 bases, with 16 bases remaining between them. CDR1 and CDR2 from the germline V gene are ENHRY and SYGVKD. The CDR3 runs 15 residues. The CDR3 nucleotides are TGTGCCATCAGTGAAGGGCCTACCCAGGGGTACGAGCAGTACTTC. Protein: CAISEGPTQGYEQYF.

CDR3 sequence: CASSLAEGLVNEQFF. As DNA, the CDR3 is TGTGCCAGCAGCTTAGCGGAGGGGCTAGTTAATGAGCAGTTCTTC. V is TRBV7-6 and J is TRBJ2-1; D is possibly TRBD2 (6 bases). The CDR3 consists of 15 residues. V gave up 0 bases and J gave up 7 bases, with 13 bases separating them. Germline assignment: CDR1 SGHVS and CDR2 FNYEAQ. Full variable domain (missing parts from reference TRBV7-6 and TRBJ2-1): GAGVSQSPRYKVTKRGQDVALRCDPISGHVSLYWYRQALGQGPEFLTYFNYEAQQDKSGLPNDRFSAERPEGSISTLTIQRTEQRDSAMYRCASSLAEGLVNEQFFGPGTRLTVL.

J is TRBJ1-3 and V is TRBV4-1, with D possibly being TRBD1 (5 bases). V shed 1 base and J shed 3 bases, with 10 bases lying between them. Germline V gene lookup returns CDR1 MGHRA and CDR2 YSYEKL. The CDR3 runs 15 residues. The CDR3 sequence: CASSQGGGGGNTIYF. DNA of the CDR3: TGCGCCAGCAGCCAAGGGGGGGGTGGTGGAAACACCATATATTTT.

This chain connects TRBV28 to TRBJ1-5; 10 bases agree with TRBD1. The germline CDR1 and CDR2 sequences are MDHEN and SYDVKM. This CDR3 is 15 amino acids long. With 4 bases clipped from V and 6 bases from J, the junction kept 6 bases outside the gene matches. The CDR3 loop reads CASSSPGTGVQPQHF. The CDR3 nucleotides read TGTGCCAGCAGTTCACCCGGGACAGGGGTTCAGCCCCAGCATTTT.

The chain carries TRBV5-6 and TRBJ2-5, with D perhaps TRBD1 (6 bases). Germline lookup yields CDR1 SGHDT and CDR2 YYEEEE. CDR3 size: 14 residues. V was cut by 5 bases and J by 5 bases, with 16 bases left in between. Written as DNA, the CDR3 is TGTGCCAGCAGTCGTACAGGGTCGAGGGAGACCCAGTACTTC. Its protein is CASSRTGSRETQYF. Looking up the rest from reference TRBV5-6 and TRBJ2-5 gives the full variable domain: DAGVTQSPTHLIKTRGQQVTLRCSPKSGHDTVSWYQQALGQGPQFIFQYYEEEERQRGNFPDRFSGHQFPNYSSELNVNALLLGDSALYLCASSRTGSRETQYFGPGTRLLVL.

The chain joins TRBV5-4 to TRBJ2-3; D assignment may be TRBD1 or TRBD2 (5 bases each). The CDR3 extends over 14 amino acids. V was pared by 4 bases and J by 0 bases, with 9 bases between. CDR1 is SGHNT and CDR2 is YYREEE in the germline V gene (reference sequence). The CDR3 bases are TGTGCCAGCAGCAGAGGGGCTAGCACAGATACGCAGTATTTT. Its translation is CASSRGASTDTQYF. The variable domain in full, completed from reference TRBV5-4 and TRBJ2-3, reads ETGVTQSPTHLIKTRGQQVTLRCSSQSGHNTVSWYQQALGQGPQFIFQYYREEENGRGNFPPRFSGLQFPNYSSELNVNALELDDSALYLCASSRGASTDTQYFGPGTRLTVL.

This chain links TRBV6-4 with TRBJ2-5; no reliable D call. With 2 bases removed from V and 4 bases from J, the gap between germline ends came to 8 bases. This CDR3 has 13 residues. Germline CDR1 is MRHNA and CDR2 is SNTAGT. The CDR3 nucleotides read TGTGCCAGCAGTGACCAGCAAGGAGAGACCCAGTACTTC. The encoded protein is CASSDQQGETQYF.

The CDR3 loop is CASSRGTREDTQYF. The DNA of the CDR3 is TGCGCCAGCAGCCGGGGAACTAGGGAAGATACGCAGTATTTT. The chain combines TRBV5-1 with TRBJ2-3; D may be TRBD2 (5 bases). Trimming cost V 4 bases and J 5 bases, with 14 bases left between them. The germline gives CDR1 SGHRS, CDR2 YFSETQ. The CDR3 consists of 14 residues.

The chain recombines TRBV6-5 with TRBJ2-1, with a possible D match to TRBD2 (6 bases). Germline V CDR1 and CDR2: MNHEY, SVGAGI. V lost 6 bases to trimming and J lost 9 bases, with 15 bases between them. The CDR3 totals 13 residues. CDR3 protein: CASSALSSVEQFF. CDR3 nucleotides: TGTGCCAGCAGCGCCCTCTCTAGCGTTGAGCAGTTCTTC.

The chain has TRBV7-3 and TRBJ1-4; D is ambiguous. This CDR3 is 12 amino acids long. Trimming removed 11 bases at V and 0 bases at J, with 7 bases between. Germline values: CDR1 SGHTA, CDR2 FQGTGA. The CDR3 bases are TGTGCCCCGGGAGCAACTAATGAAAAACTGTTTTTT. This translates into CAPGATNEKLFF.

This rearrangement joins TRBV5-1 to TRBJ1-6; D perhaps matches TRBD1 (6 bases). V lost 4 bases and J 5 bases, leaving 13 bases between the germline ends. CDR1 and CDR2 (germline): SGHRS, YFSETQ. This CDR3 spans 15 amino acids. CDR3 nucleotides: TGCGCCAGCAGCCCATTACAGGGAGATAATTCACCCCTCCACTTT. As protein: CASSPLQGDNSPLHF. Drawing the rest from reference TRBV5-1 and TRBJ1-6, the complete variable domain is KAGVTQTPRYLIKTRGQQVTLSCSPISGHRSVSWYQQTPGQGLQFLFEYFSETQRNKGNFPGRFSGRQFSNSRSEMNVSTLELGDSALYLCASSPLQGDNSPLHFGNGTRLTVT.

The V gene is TRBV28, the J gene TRBJ1-2; D is possibly TRBD1 (5 bases). V was cut by 7 bases and J by 8 bases, with 20 bases left in between. CDR1 is MDHEN and CDR2 is SYDVKM in the germline V gene. The CDR3 is 14 amino acids. The CDR3 sequence is CASTPSREGRGYTF. The CDR3 coding sequence is TGTGCCAGCACCCCTTCGCGCGAGGGACGGGGCTACACCTTC.

The genes are TRBV5-1 and TRBJ2-5; no firm D call. In germline, CDR1 is SGHRS, CDR2 YFSETQ. With 1 base removed from V and 4 bases from J, the gap between germline ends came to 2 bases. The CDR3 contains 11 residues. The CDR3 loop reads CASSLRETQYF. The CDR3 region has the DNA TGCGCCAGCAGCTTGCGAGAGACCCAGTACTTC. The full variable domain, completed using reference TRBV5-1 and TRBJ2-5, is KAGVTQTPRYLIKTRGQQVTLSCSPISGHRSVSWYQQTPGQGLQFLFEYFSETQRNKGNFPGRFSGRQFSNSRSEMNVSTLELGDSALYLCASSLRETQYFGPGTRLLVL.

The V call is TRBV7-9, the J call TRBJ2-7, with 8 bases that match TRBD1. CDR1 and CDR2 from the germline V gene are SEHNR and FQNEAQ (reference sequence). Trimming removed 3 bases from V and 2 bases from J; junction bases left unmatched: 3. This CDR3 spans 14 amino acids. CDR3 sequence: CASSFGQGPYEQYF. CDR3 DNA sequence: TGTGCCAGCAGCTTTGGACAGGGCCCCTACGAGCAGTACTTC.